The clone carrying this T cell receptor (beta chain) came up a few times. Antigen specificity is unknown. This record belongs to a study of regulatory T cells in long-lasting Graves disease. Looking at the study overall: Recently diagnosed Graves' patients had received antithyroid drugs for under 3 months. Points from the study as a whole: Persistent Graves' patients possessed reduced TCR diversity relative to recently diagnosed ones.

CDR3 length equals 14 residues. J was trimmed by 6 bases and V by 5 bases; bases with no gene match: 6. Germline V gene lookup returns CDR1 PRHDT and CDR2 FYEKMQ (reference sequence). Time point meaning: newly diagnosed GD, antithyroid drugs for less than 3 months. TCR sequences were obtained from RNA taken from PBMCs. From each patient, around 9 milliliters of peripheral blood was drawn and collected into an EDTA anticoagulant tube. Library construction for TCR beta used iRepertoire HTBI primers and Arm-PCR of CDR3 regions. MiXCR, applied by TCRdb to the multiplex PCR reads, yields one record per CDR3 protein. The data contain under 250,000 distinct CDR3 sequences, 20% to 25% of them singletons.

The starting material was peripheral blood mononuclear cells (PBMCs), obtained at new diagnosis, from a patient treated with antithyroid drugs. The receptor was derived from a female donor with Graves disease. The rearrangement joins TRBV13 to TRBJ1-4; 7 positions match TRBD1. CDR3 nucleotide sequence: TGTGCCAGCAGCCAGGGACAGATAGATGAAAAACTGTTTTTT. It codes for CASSQGQIDEKLFF.